This T cell receptor beta chain is from a study of T cell repertoires in cytomegalovirus infection. Turning to the study itself: In public TCR beta signatures, there were indications of both CMV infection and matching HLA type.

V lost 0 bases, J lost 3 bases, and 5 bases lay in between. Germline V gene data show CDR1 as DFQATT and CDR2 as SNEGSKA (reference sequence). The CDR3 spans 13 residues. As to this clonotype: What it binds is unknown.

Whole-study findings and limits: Cumulative frequency of public TCR beta families picked out carriers of CMV plus the relevant HLA. Within the response measured ex vivo, HLA-C-restricted CMV-specific TCR beta clonotypes were dominant.

TCRdb recomputed calls from the reads with MiXCR, one row per CDR3 protein. The sample has about 600,000 distinct CDR3 sequences; approximately 24% are singletons. Source material: CD8+ T cells from PBMCs. The sequence was collected from a human donor in good health (CMV status not recorded). Some clones in this sample may be carry-over from other donors' samples. The rearrangement links TRBV20-1 to TRBJ2-2; D remains ambiguous. CDR3 nucleotides: TGCAGTGCTAGAGATCACCACACCGGGGAGCTGTTTTTT. This codes for CSARDHHTGELFF.